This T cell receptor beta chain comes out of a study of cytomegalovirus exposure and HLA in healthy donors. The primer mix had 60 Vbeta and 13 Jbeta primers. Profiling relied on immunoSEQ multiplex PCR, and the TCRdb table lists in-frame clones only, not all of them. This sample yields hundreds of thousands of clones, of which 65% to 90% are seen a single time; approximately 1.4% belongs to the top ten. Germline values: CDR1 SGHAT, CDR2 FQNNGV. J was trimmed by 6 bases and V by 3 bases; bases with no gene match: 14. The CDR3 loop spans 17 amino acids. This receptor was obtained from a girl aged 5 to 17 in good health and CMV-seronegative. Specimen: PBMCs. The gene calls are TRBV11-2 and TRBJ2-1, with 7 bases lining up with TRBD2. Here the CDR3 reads CASSFRTPGLSPNEQFF. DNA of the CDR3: TGTGCCAGCAGCTTCCGGACCCCGGGACTATCCCCCAATGAGCAGTTCTTC.